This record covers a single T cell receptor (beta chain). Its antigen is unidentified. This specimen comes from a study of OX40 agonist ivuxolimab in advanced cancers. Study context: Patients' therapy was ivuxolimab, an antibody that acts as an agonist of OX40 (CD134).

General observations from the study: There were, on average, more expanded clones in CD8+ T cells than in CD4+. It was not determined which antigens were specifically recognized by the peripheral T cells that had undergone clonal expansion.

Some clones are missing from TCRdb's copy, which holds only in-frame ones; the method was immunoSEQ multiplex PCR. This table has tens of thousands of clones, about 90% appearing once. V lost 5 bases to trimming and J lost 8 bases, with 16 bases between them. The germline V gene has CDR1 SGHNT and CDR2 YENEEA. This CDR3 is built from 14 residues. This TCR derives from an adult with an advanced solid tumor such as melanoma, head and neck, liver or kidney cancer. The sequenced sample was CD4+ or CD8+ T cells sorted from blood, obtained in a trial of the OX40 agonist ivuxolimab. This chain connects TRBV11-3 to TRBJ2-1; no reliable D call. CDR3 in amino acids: CASSPGPRRDEQFF. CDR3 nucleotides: TGTGCCAGCAGCCCTGGACCGCGTAGGGATGAGCAGTTCTTC.